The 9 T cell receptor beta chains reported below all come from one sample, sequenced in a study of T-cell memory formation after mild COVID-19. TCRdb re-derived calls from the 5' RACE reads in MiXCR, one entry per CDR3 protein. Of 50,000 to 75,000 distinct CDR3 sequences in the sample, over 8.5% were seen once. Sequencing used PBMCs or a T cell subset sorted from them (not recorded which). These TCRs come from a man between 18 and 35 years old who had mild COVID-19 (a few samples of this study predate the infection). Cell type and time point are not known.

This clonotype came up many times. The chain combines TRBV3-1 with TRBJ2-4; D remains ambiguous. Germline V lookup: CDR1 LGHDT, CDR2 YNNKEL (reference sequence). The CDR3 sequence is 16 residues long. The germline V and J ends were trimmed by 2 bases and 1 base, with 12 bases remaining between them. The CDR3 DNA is TGTGCCAGCAGCCAACCCCACCCCGAGGCCAAAAACATTCAGTACTTC. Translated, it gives CASSQPHPEAKNIQYF.

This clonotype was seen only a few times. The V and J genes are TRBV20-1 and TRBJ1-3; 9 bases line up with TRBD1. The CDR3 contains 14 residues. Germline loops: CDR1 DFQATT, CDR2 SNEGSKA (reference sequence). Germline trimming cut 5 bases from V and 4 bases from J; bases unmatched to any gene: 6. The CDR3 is CSAPGTGFGNTIYF. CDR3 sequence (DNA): TGCAGTGCTCCCGGGACAGGGTTCGGAAACACCATATATTTT.

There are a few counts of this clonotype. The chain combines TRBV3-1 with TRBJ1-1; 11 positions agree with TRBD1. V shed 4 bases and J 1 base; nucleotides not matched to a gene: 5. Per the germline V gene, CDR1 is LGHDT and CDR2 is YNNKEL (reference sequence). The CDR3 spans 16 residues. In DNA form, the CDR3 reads TGTGCCAGCAGCCGGACAGGGGGCGCCGGGAACACTGAAGCTTTCTTT. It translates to CASSRTGGAGNTEAFF. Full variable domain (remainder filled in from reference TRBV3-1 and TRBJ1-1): DTAVSQTPKYLVTQMGNDKSIKCEQNLGHDTMYWYKQDSKKFLKIMFSYNNKELIINETVPNRFSPKSPDKAHLNLHINSLELGDSAVYFCASSRTGGAGNTEAFFGQGTRLTVV.

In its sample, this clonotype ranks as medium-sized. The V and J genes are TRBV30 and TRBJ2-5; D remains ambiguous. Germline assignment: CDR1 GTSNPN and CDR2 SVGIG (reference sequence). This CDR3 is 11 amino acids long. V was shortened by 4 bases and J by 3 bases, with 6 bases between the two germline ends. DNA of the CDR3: TGTGCCTGGAATCAGGAAGAGACCCAGTACTTC. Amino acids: CAWNQEETQYF. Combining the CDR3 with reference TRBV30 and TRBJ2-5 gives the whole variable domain SQTIHQWPATLVQPVGSPLSLECTVEGTSNPNLYWYRQAAGRGLQLLFYSVGIGQISSEVPQNLSASRPQDRQFILSSKKLLLSDSGFYLCAWNQEETQYFGPGTRLLVL.

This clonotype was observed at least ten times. The DNA of the CDR3 is TGTGCCAGCGGAGGGACAGGGGGTTGGAGCGAGCAGTACTTC. Protein sequence: CASGGTGGWSEQYF. The chain uses TRBV25-1 and TRBJ2-7; 11 nucleotides match TRBD1. Per germline, CDR1 MGHDK and CDR2 SYGVNS. The V gene end was trimmed by 8 bases and the J gene end by 6 bases; junction bases not matched to a gene: 9. The CDR3 is made up of 14 amino acids.

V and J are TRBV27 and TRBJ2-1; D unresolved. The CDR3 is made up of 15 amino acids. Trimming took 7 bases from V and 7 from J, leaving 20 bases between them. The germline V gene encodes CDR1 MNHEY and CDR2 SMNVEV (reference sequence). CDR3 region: CASNETPRARNEQFF. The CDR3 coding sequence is TGTGCCAGCAATGAAACTCCTCGAGCTCGGAATGAGCAGTTCTTC.

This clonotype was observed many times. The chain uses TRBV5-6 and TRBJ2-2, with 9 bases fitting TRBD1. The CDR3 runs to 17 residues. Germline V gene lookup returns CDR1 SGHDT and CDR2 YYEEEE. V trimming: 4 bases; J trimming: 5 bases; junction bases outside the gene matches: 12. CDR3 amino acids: CASSDGTGRDRTGELFF. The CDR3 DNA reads TGTGCCAGCAGCGATGGGACAGGGAGGGATCGGACCGGGGAGCTGTTTTTT. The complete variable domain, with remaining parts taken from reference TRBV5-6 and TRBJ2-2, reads DAGVTQSPTHLIKTRGQQVTLRCSPKSGHDTVSWYQQALGQGPQFIFQYYEEEERQRGNFPDRFSGHQFPNYSSELNVNALLLGDSALYLCASSDGTGRDRTGELFFGEGSRLTVL.

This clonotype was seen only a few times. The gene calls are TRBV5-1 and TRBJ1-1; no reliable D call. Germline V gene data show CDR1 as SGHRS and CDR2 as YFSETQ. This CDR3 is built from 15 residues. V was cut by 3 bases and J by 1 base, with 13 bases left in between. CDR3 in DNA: TGCGCCAGCAGCTCGATTGGGTTGGGGAACACTGAAGCTTTCTTT. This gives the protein CASSSIGLGNTEAFF.

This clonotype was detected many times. The CDR3 is CASSLPARGSTDTQYF. In DNA form, the CDR3 reads TGCGCCAGCAGCTTGCCTGCGCGGGGAAGCACAGATACGCAGTATTTT. This rearrangement joins TRBV5-1 to TRBJ2-3; possibly TRBD2 for D (6 bases). V lost 1 base to trimming and J lost 0 bases, with 12 bases between them. This CDR3 spans 16 amino acids. The germline V gene has CDR1 SGHRS and CDR2 YFSETQ.